Shown below are 23 T cell receptor beta chains from a single sample sequenced in a study of post-analysis software for immune sequencing data. Study-wide results and caveats: In patients, about 5 TRBV segments were more frequent than in controls, with TRBV5-6, TRBV5-1 and TRBV20-1 among them.

The authors incorporated unique molecular identifiers into the TCR beta cDNA libraries. TCRdb re-derived calls from the PCR reads in MiXCR, one entry per CDR3 protein. The sample records fewer than 850,000 distinct CDR3 sequences, about half being singletons. No antigen has been assigned to these receptors. Sequencing was performed on blood. All receptors come from a girl aged 10 to 17 with multiple sclerosis.

The chain carries TRBV9 and TRBJ1-1; tentatively, D is TRBD1 (6 bases). The CDR3 covers 13 residues. The V and J ends lost 3 bases and 5 bases respectively, with 11 bases between them. From germline, CDR1 is SGDLS and CDR2 YYNGEE. CDR3 DNA: TGTGCCAGCAGCGCATATCAGGGGACTGAAGCTTTCTTT. Protein product: CASSAYQGTEAFF.

V gene TRBV20-1 combines with J gene TRBJ2-1; 8 nucleotides agree with TRBD1. Trimming cost V 6 bases and J 3 bases; bases outside gene matches: 10. CDR3 length: 15 amino acids. The germline gives CDR1 DFQATT, CDR2 SNEGSKA (reference sequence). The CDR3, as DNA: TGCAGTGCGGGGGCAGGGGGCGCGGACTACAATGAGCAGTTCTTC. This encodes CSAGAGGADYNEQFF.

J is TRBJ2-1 and V is TRBV12-3 or TRBV12-4, with 10 bases aligning to TRBD2. The CDR3 runs to 16 residues. The V and J ends lost 6 bases and 9 bases, in that order; junction bases with no gene match: 14. CDR3 DNA: TGTGCCAGCAGCAACCCCGCAGTAGTAGCGGGAGGTGAGCAGTTCTTC. Residues: CASSNPAVVAGGEQFF.

The V gene is TRBV3-1, the J gene TRBJ2-6, with TRBD2 matching over 12 bases. From germline, CDR1 is LGHDT and CDR2 YNNKEL (reference sequence). V lost 0 bases to trimming and J lost 2 bases; unmatched junction nucleotides: 11. The CDR3 is made up of 21 amino acids. CDR3 in DNA: TGTGCCAGCAGCCAAGAGCATCCCTCGACTAGCGGGAGCGCTGGGGCCAACGTCCTGACTTTC. This sequence encodes CASSQEHPSTSGSAGANVLTF.

This chain links TRBV29-1 with TRBJ1-1; 9 bases align to TRBD1. Germline-derived CDR1 and CDR2 are SQVTM and ANQGSEA. Losses at the gene ends were 3 bases for V and 2 bases for J; bases not matched to a gene: 7. The CDR3 is 15 residues long. CDR3 in DNA: TGCAGCGTTGAGCCGGGACAGGGCGTTAACACTGAAGCTTTCTTT. Its translation: CSVEPGQGVNTEAFF.

The sample holds many counts of this clonotype. The genes are TRBV29-1 and TRBJ1-2; TRBD1 might be the D (5 bases). The V gene lost 4 bases and the J gene lost 2 bases, with 8 bases spanning the gap. The CDR3 sequence is 12 residues long. The V gene's germline CDR1 is SQVTM and CDR2 ANQGSEA. CDR3: CSVAGTNYGYTF. In nucleotides, the CDR3 is TGCAGCGTTGCGGGGACCAACTATGGCTACACCTTC.

The rearrangement links TRBV2 to TRBJ1-2; perhaps TRBD1 as D (5 bases). The V gene lost 6 bases and the J gene lost 4 bases, with 12 bases spanning the gap. This CDR3 is 13 amino acids long. In germline, CDR1 is SNHLY, CDR2 FYNNEI. The CDR3 DNA follows: TGTGCCAGCAGGGCTTCTACAGGCTATGGCTACACCTTC. Translation: CASRASTGYGYTF. The variable domain in full, with the rest retrieved from reference TRBV2 and TRBJ1-2, is EPEVTQTPSHQVTQMGQEVILRCVPISNHLYFYWYRQILGQKVEFLVSFYNNEISEKSEIFDDQFSVERPDGSNFTLKIRSTKLEDSAMYFCASRASTGYGYTFGSGTRLTVV.

This clonotype was counted a single time. CDR3 nucleotide sequence: TGTGCCACGCCAGGGCCCCTCCTCTCTGGGGCCAACGTCCTGACTTTC. Its translation is CATPGPLLSGANVLTF. The chain combines TRBV7-9 with TRBJ2-6, with a possible D match to TRBD1 (5 bases). V lost 10 bases and J 0 bases, leaving 16 bases between the germline ends. The CDR3 has 16 residues. CDR1 and CDR2 (germline): SEHNR, FQNEAQ (reference sequence).

This clonotype was observed a few times. This chain joins TRBV10-3 and TRBJ1-2; 7 bases map to TRBD1. The CDR3 runs to 13 residues. With V trimmed by 5 bases and J by 8 bases, 8 bases remained unmatched. Germline V gene lookup returns CDR1 ENHRY and CDR2 SYGVKD. The CDR3 DNA reads as TGTGCCATCAGTCCAGGGGGTGCAGTCGGCTACACCTTC. Its protein is CAISPGGAVGYTF.

The rearrangement joins TRBV9 to TRBJ2-1, with D perhaps TRBD2 (6 bases). CDR3 length: 14 amino acids. Trimming removed 0 bases at V and 8 bases at J, with 12 bases between. From germline, CDR1 is SGDLS and CDR2 YYNGEE. DNA for the CDR3: TGTGCCAGCAGCGTAGGACGGGAGAGGTATGAGCAGTTCTTC. Amino acids: CASSVGRERYEQFF.

The chain uses TRBV9 and TRBJ1-5; a possible D gene is TRBD1 (5 bases). Per germline, CDR1 SGDLS and CDR2 YYNGEE. This CDR3 is 15 amino acids long. Deletions cut 4 bases from V and 6 bases from J, with 17 bases between. DNA for the CDR3: TGTGCCAGCAGCCCCGATCGGGGGGTGGGTCAGCCCCAGCATTTT. Its translation: CASSPDRGVGQPQHF.

In DNA form, the CDR3 reads TGTGCCAGCAGCGTAGTTGGACAGGGGCCTCATCGGGGGGGCTACACCTTC. The encoded protein is CASSVVGQGPHRGGYTF. This rearrangement joins TRBV9 to TRBJ1-2; TRBD1 aligns across 9 bases. Germline values: CDR1 SGDLS, CDR2 YYNGEE. CDR3 length: 17 residues. With 0 bases clipped from V and 8 bases from J, the junction kept 14 bases outside the gene matches.

This clonotype has more than one count but fewer than ten. The gene calls are TRBV27 and TRBJ2-1; no firm D call. CDR1 is MNHEY, CDR2 SMNVEV, per germline (reference sequence). V lost 2 bases to trimming and J lost 7 bases, with 9 bases between them. This CDR3 spans 13 amino acids. The CDR3 DNA is TGTGCCAGCAGTTTAGGTCCCCGAAATGAGCAGTTCTTC. Translation: CASSLGPRNEQFF.

The chain recombines TRBV3-1 with TRBJ2-5, with TRBD2 matching over 10 bases. Germline loops: CDR1 LGHDT, CDR2 YNNKEL (reference sequence). With 4 bases clipped from V and 4 bases from J, the junction kept 12 bases outside the gene matches. This CDR3 comprises 17 residues. DNA for the CDR3: TGTGCCAGCAGCCCCCAAGGTGCTAGCGGGAGTCGAGAGACCCAGTACTTC. This sequence encodes CASSPQGASGSRETQYF.

The CDR3 DNA reads TGTGCCAGCAGTAGAGGACGAGCGGGAGACACAGATACGCAGTATTTT. This codes for CASSRGRAGDTDTQYF. This chain links TRBV6-5 with TRBJ2-3; 8 bases agree with TRBD2. The length of the CDR3 is 16 residues. V trimming: 5 bases; J trimming: 2 bases; junction bases outside the gene matches: 9. Germline assignment: CDR1 MNHEY and CDR2 SVGAGI.

A note on this clonotype: An end of the junction differs from the germline gene, which may be a read error. This sequence joins TRBV29-1 and TRBJ2-5; the D is unclear. CDR1 and CDR2 from the germline V gene are SQVTM and ANQGSEA. This CDR3 spans 13 amino acids. The CDR3 DNA is TGCGGCGTTGACCTGGGCGGCGCAGAGACCCAGTACTTC. This encodes CGVDLGGAETQYF.

This rearrangement joins TRBV12-3 or TRBV12-4 to TRBJ1-4, with D hard to call. V shed 4 bases and J shed 7 bases, with 13 bases lying between them. The CDR3 extends over 14 amino acids. CDR3 coding DNA: TGTGCCAGCAGTTCGCGGGCACGGAGTGAAAAACTGTTTTTT. Translation gives CASSSRARSEKLFF.

The gene calls are TRBV7-9 and TRBJ2-3; 12 nucleotides line up with TRBD2. The CDR3 is 16 residues long. CDR1 SEHNR and CDR2 FQNEAQ come from the germline V gene (reference sequence). V lost 6 bases, J lost 2 bases, and 6 bases stayed unmatched. The CDR3 spells CASSPSSGRVTDTQYF. The CDR3 DNA reads as TGTGCCAGCAGTCCGTCTAGCGGGAGGGTCACAGATACGCAGTATTTT.

This chain joins TRBV6-5 and TRBJ2-1, with D perhaps TRBD1 (6 bases). The CDR3 has 15 amino acids. V was trimmed by 5 bases and J by 4 bases, leaving 15 bases between them. CDR1 and CDR2 from the germline V gene are MNHEY and SVGAGI. CDR3: CASSPSTGIYNEQFF. Here the CDR3 DNA reads TGTGCCAGCAGTCCGTCCACAGGGATATACAATGAGCAGTTCTTC.

This clonotype turned up a few times. The chain carries TRBV3-1 and TRBJ2-7; D uncertain. The CDR3 extends over 14 amino acids. V lost 1 base to trimming and J lost 0 bases, with 7 bases between them. Germline CDR1 reads LGHDT; CDR2 reads YNNKEL (reference sequence). CDR3 sequence: CASSQATNSYEQYF. The CDR3 coding sequence is TGTGCCAGCAGCCAAGCAACAAACTCCTACGAGCAGTACTTC.

This chain connects TRBV7-9 to TRBJ2-3, with TRBD2 matching over 14 bases. The junction had 6 bases not matched to a gene; V was cut back by 5 bases and J by 2 bases. The CDR3 loop spans 17 amino acids. The V gene's germline CDR1 is SEHNR and CDR2 FQNEAQ (reference sequence). CDR3 loop: CASSGRLAGGPTDTQYF. The DNA for the CDR3 is TGTGCCAGCAGCGGGCGACTAGCGGGAGGGCCCACAGATACGCAGTATTTT.

This chain joins TRBV12-3 or TRBV12-4 and TRBJ2-1, with 14 bases fitting TRBD2. V lost 7 bases to trimming and J lost 1 base; unmatched junction nucleotides: 12. The CDR3 consists of 19 residues. CDR3 loop: CASTGEGTSGSGSYNEQFF. The CDR3 DNA follows: TGTGCCAGCACCGGAGAGGGGACTAGCGGGAGTGGGTCCTACAATGAGCAGTTCTTC.

This rearrangement joins TRBV20-1 to TRBJ2-1, with 8 positions matching TRBD2. Germline loops: CDR1 DFQATT, CDR2 SNEGSKA (reference sequence). With V trimmed by 3 bases and J by 0 bases, 13 bases remained unmatched. The CDR3 has 18 residues. The DNA of the CDR3 is TGCAGTGCTAGTTTTTTATGGCTAGCGGGTAGCTCCTACAATGAGCAGTTCTTC. It translates to CSASFLWLAGSSYNEQFF.